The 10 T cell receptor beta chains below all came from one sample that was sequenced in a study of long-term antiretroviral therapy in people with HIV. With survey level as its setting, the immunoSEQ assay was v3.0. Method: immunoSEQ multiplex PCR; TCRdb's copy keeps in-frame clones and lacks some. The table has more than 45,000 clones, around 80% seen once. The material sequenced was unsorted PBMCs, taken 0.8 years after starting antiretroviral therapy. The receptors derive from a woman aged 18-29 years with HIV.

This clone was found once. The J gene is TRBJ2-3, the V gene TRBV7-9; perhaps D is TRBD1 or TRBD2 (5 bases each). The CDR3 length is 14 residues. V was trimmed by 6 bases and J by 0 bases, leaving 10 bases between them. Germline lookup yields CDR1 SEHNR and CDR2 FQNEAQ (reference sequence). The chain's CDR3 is CASSPGASTDTQYF. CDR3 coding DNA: TGTGCCAGCAGTCCCGGGGCAAGCACAGATACGCAGTATTTT. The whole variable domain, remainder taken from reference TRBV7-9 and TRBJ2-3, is DTGVSQNPRHKITKRGQNVTFRCDPISEHNRLYWYRQTLGQGPEFLTYFQNEAQLEKSRLLSDRFSAERPKGSFSTLEIQRTEQGDSAMYLCASSPGASTDTQYFGPGTRLTVL.

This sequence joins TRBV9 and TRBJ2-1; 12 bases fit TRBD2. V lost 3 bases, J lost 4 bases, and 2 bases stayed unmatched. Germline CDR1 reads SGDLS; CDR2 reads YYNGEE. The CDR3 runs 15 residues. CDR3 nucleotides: TGTGCCAGCAGCGGTCTAGCGGGGGGGTACAATGAGCAGTTCTTC. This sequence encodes CASSGLAGGYNEQFF.

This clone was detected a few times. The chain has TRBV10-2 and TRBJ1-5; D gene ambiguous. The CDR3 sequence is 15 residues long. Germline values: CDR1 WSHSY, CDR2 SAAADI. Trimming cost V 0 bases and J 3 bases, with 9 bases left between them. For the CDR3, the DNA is TGCGCCAGCAGTGAGTCTCGACAAGCCAATCAGCCCCAGCATTTT. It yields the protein CASSESRQANQPQHF.

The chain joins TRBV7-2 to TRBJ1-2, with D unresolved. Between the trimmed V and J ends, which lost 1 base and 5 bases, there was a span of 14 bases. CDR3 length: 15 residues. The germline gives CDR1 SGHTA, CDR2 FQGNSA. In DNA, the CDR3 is TGTGCCAGCAGCTTAGGTCTGGGTGGAGGGTATGGCTACACCTTC. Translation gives CASSLGLGGGYGYTF.

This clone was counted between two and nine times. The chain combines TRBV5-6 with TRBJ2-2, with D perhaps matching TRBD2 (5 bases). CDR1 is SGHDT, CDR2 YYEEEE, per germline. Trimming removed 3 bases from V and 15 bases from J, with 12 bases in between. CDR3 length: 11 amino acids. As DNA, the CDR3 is TGTGCCAGCAGCTCCACGGGGAAGATGTTTTTT. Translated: CASSSTGKMFF.

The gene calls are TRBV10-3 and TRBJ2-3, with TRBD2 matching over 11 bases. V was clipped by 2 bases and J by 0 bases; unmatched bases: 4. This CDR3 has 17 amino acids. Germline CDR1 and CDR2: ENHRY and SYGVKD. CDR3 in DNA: TGTGCCATCAGTGAGGCGACTAGCGGGATTAGCACAGATACGCAGTATTTT. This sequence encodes CAISEATSGISTDTQYF.

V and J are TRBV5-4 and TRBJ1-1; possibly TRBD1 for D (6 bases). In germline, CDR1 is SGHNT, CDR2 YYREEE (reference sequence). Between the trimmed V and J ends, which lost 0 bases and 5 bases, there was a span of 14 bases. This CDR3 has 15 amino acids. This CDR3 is CASSLEGGRRTEAFF. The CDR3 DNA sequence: TGTGCCAGCAGCTTGGAGGGGGGGCGTAGGACTGAAGCTTTCTTT.

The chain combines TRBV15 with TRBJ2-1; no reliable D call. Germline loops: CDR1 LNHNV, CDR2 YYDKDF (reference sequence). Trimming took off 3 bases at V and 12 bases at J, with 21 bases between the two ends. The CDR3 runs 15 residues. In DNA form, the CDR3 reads TGTGCCACCAGCAGGGATTCGGGCCTTCCCTGGGGGCAGTTCTTC. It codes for CATSRDSGLPWGQFF.

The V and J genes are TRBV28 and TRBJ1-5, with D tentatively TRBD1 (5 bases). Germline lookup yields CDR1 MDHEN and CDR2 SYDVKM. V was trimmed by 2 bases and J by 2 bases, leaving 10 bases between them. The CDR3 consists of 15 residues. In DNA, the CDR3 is TGTGCCAGCAGTTTAATAATAGGGGGCAATCAGCCCCAGCATTTT. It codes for CASSLIIGGNQPQHF.

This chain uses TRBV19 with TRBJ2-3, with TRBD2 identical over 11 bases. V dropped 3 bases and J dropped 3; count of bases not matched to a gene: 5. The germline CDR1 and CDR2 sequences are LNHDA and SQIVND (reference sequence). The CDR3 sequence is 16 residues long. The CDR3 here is CASSITSGSVTDTQYF. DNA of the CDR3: TGTGCCAGTAGTATTACTAGCGGGAGCGTGACAGATACGCAGTATTTT.